This T cell receptor (beta chain) was sequenced during a study of T cell clonotyping in hematopoietic cell transplantation. Findings and caveats of the study: After transplant, recipient diversity fell while pathologically expanded clonotypes grew through day 180.

Profiling relied on immunoSEQ multiplex PCR, and the TCRdb table lists in-frame clones only, not all of them. This table has approximately 5,400 clones, 70% to 80% appearing once. On this clone itself: Antigen unknown.

This receptor was taken from a male patient aged 60-69 years who had an allogeneic stem cell transplant, so T cells may come from the graft donor. Some clones in this sample may be carry-over from other donors' samples. The input for sequencing was peripheral blood mononuclear cells, taken 100 days after allogeneic stem cell transplant.

This CDR3 is CASSRGHTYEQYF. DNA for the CDR3: TGTGCCAGCAGCCGGGGACATACCTACGAGCAGTACTTC. J is TRBJ2-7 and V is TRBV5-5; possible D gene TRBD1, 6 bases. Germline V gene lookup returns CDR1 SGHKS and CDR2 YYEKEE (reference sequence). V was pared by 4 bases and J by 2 bases, with 10 bases between. This CDR3 comprises 13 residues.